The clone carrying this TCR beta chain was seen repeatedly, ten times or more. TCRdb recomputed calls from the RACE reads with MiXCR, one row per CDR3 protein. The sample shows about 270,000 distinct CDR3 sequences, around 7.3% of them seen only once. As to time point: pre-sensitization, week 0. Specified treatment: therapeutic diphenylcyclopropenone sensitization with weekly scalp DPC. This sample was included in a study of human T cells and chemical hapten exposure. V lost 2 bases, J lost 3 bases, and 0 bases stayed unmatched. The length of the CDR3 is 15 residues. CDR1 is MNHEY, CDR2 SVGEGT, per germline.

The TCR comes from a man younger than 35 with alopecia areata. Some clones in this sample may be carry-over from other donors' samples. The chain has TRBV6-2 or TRBV6-3 and TRBJ2-1; TRBD2 matches at 11 bases. The source was whole blood, collected in connection with sensitization to the hapten diphenylcyclopropenone (DPC). The CDR3 here is CASSYGLAGYNEQFF. The CDR3 DNA reads TGTGCCAGCAGTTACGGACTAGCGGGCTACAATGAGCAGTTCTTC.